The 18 T cell receptor beta chains given below trace back to one sample, sequenced in a study of control samples from healthy donors and cancer patients (TCRdb year 2020). The method behind the library was the immunoSEQ multiplex PCR assay. Imported from immuneACCESS, the table was reduced by TCRdb to in-frame sequences with V and J called. These copies leave out some clones; in studies compared against another copy, an unresolved V gene accounts for under half, and the cause of the remainder is not known. Across this sample there are around 170,000 clones, with 88% seen only once. Of the sample, about 5.3% falls within the top ten clones. The sample comprised blood. The receptors shown here come from a woman aged 25-40 years in good health.

The V call is TRBV7-2, the J call TRBJ2-1, with TRBD2 matching 11 bases. Germline assignment: CDR1 SGHTA and CDR2 FQGNSA. The junction had 2 bases not matched to a gene; V was cut back by 1 base and J by 6 bases. The CDR3 consists of 15 residues. The CDR3 here is CASSLGSGRGNEQFF. The CDR3 DNA follows: TGTGCCAGCAGCTTAGGTAGCGGGAGGGGCAATGAGCAGTTCTTC.

The DNA of the CDR3 is TGTGCCAGCAGTTCCCGGCGTCGGGATACGCAGTATTTT. It specifies CASSSRRRDTQYF. The V and J genes are TRBV6-2 or TRBV6-3 and TRBJ2-3; no reliable D call. The CDR3 extends over 13 amino acids. Germline V gene sequence: CDR1 MNHEY, CDR2 SVGEGT. Trimming removed 4 bases from V and 6 bases from J, with 11 bases in between.

This chain joins TRBV6-1 and TRBJ1-4, with D unclear. V dropped 2 bases and J dropped 13 bases, with 11 bases sitting between them. This CDR3 is 12 amino acids long. Germline CDR1 is MNHNS and CDR2 is SASEGT. CDR3 in amino acids: CASSEFRRGLFF. The DNA for the CDR3 is TGTGCCAGCAGTGAATTTCGCCGGGGACTGTTTTTT.

This clone was counted between two and nine times. This chain links TRBV2 with TRBJ1-1; D is unclear. The V end lost 4 bases, the J end lost 0 bases, and 9 bases lay between the germline ends. Germline V gene data show CDR1 as SNHLY and CDR2 as FYNNEI. The CDR3 consists of 14 residues. The CDR3 loop is CASSGYGLNTEAFF. The DNA of the CDR3 is TGTGCCAGCAGTGGTTACGGATTGAACACTGAAGCTTTCTTT.

The gene calls are TRBV13 and TRBJ2-5; 9 positions agree with TRBD1. This CDR3 contains 14 residues. Germline V CDR1 and CDR2: PRHDT, FYEKMQ (reference sequence). The trim removed 5 bases at V and 3 bases at J, leaving 4 bases unmatched. The CDR3 DNA is TGTGCCAGCAGCATCGGGACAGGGAAAGAGACCCAGTACTTC. The encoded protein is CASSIGTGKETQYF.

V and J are TRBV9 and TRBJ1-1; D remains unclear. This CDR3 has 13 residues. V dropped 2 bases and J dropped 3 bases, with 8 bases sitting between them. Germline V gives CDR1 SGDLS, CDR2 YYNGEE. This CDR3 reads CASSVGFDTEAFF. The CDR3 coding sequence is TGTGCCAGCAGCGTGGGGTTTGACACTGAAGCTTTCTTT.

The V gene is TRBV5-1, the J gene TRBJ2-2; 14 bases are shared with TRBD2. Unmatched junction bases numbered 5, after V lost 0 bases and J lost 4 bases. This CDR3 contains 18 residues. CDR1 is SGHRS, CDR2 YFSETQ, per germline. DNA for the CDR3: TGCGCCAGCAGCTTGGGGGGACTAGCGGGAGCCCCCACCGGGGAGCTGTTTTTT. Translation: CASSLGGLAGAPTGELFF. The complete variable domain, with remaining parts taken from reference TRBV5-1 and TRBJ2-2, reads KAGVTQTPRYLIKTRGQQVTLSCSPISGHRSVSWYQQTPGQGLQFLFEYFSETQRNKGNFPGRFSGRQFSNSRSEMNVSTLELGDSALYLCASSLGGLAGAPTGELFFGEGSRLTVL.

The chain combines TRBV18 with TRBJ1-2; TRBD1 agrees at 9 bases. V shed 3 bases, J shed 7 bases, and the junction held 9 bases outside the gene matches. Per the germline V gene, CDR1 is KGHSH and CDR2 is LQKENI. The CDR3 loop spans 15 amino acids. DNA of the CDR3: TGTGCCAGCTCACCTCAGGGACAGGGAATGAGTGGCTACACCTTC. It is translated as CASSPQGQGMSGYTF. Variable domain in full (rest from reference TRBV18 and TRBJ1-2): NAGVMQNPRHLVRRRGQEARLRCSPMKGHSHVYWYRQLPEEGLKFMVYLQKENIIDESGMPKERFSAEFPKEGPSILRIQQVVRGDSAAYFCASSPQGQGMSGYTFGSGTRLTVV.

This clone was seen a single time. The chain carries TRBV2 and TRBJ2-7; D unresolved. The V gene lost 4 bases and the J gene lost 0 bases, with 10 bases spanning the gap. Germline V lookup: CDR1 SNHLY, CDR2 FYNNEI. This CDR3 has 14 amino acids. In DNA, the CDR3 is TGTGCCAGCAGTGTACGACTGAGCTCCTACGAGCAGTACTTC. Translated: CASSVRLSSYEQYF. The variable domain in full, completed from reference TRBV2 and TRBJ2-7, reads EPEVTQTPSHQVTQMGQEVILRCVPISNHLYFYWYRQILGQKVEFLVSFYNNEISEKSEIFDDQFSVERPDGSNFTLKIRSTKLEDSAMYFCASSVRLSSYEQYFGPGTRLTVT.

In this sample, this clone turned up a few times. The chain couples TRBV7-2 to TRBJ1-1; a weak D match, TRBD1 (6 bases). Trimming removed 3 bases from V and 5 bases from J, with 13 bases in between. CDR1 and CDR2 (germline): SGHTA, FQGNSA. The CDR3 consists of 14 residues. The CDR3 loop is CASSFNRVSTEAFF. In DNA, the CDR3 is TGTGCCAGCAGCTTCAACAGGGTTTCGACTGAAGCTTTCTTT.

V is TRBV3-1 (or the pseudogene TRBV3-2) and J is TRBJ1-1, with TRBD1 as a possible D gene (5 bases). Trimming took off 6 bases at V and 6 bases at J, with 14 bases between the two ends. Germline loops: CDR1 LGHDT, CDR2 YNNKEL (reference sequence). This CDR3 has 13 amino acids. CDR3 amino acids: CASSHRTPPEAFF. The CDR3 DNA is TGTGCCAGCAGTCACCGGACACCCCCTGAAGCTTTCTTT.

The chain joins TRBV29-1 to TRBJ2-2; D is unclear. The germline CDR1 and CDR2 sequences are SQVTM and ANQGSEA. This CDR3 spans 12 amino acids. V was cut by 4 bases and J by 1 base, with 4 bases left in between. CDR3 nucleotide sequence: TGCAGCGTTGGACAGAACACCGGGGAGCTGTTTTTT. Protein: CSVGQNTGELFF.

The chain uses TRBV18 and TRBJ2-7; 8 nucleotides match TRBD2. J lost 2 bases, V lost 5 bases, and 5 bases had no gene match. CDR3 length equals 14 residues. CDR1 is KGHSH and CDR2 is LQKENI in the germline V gene. Here the CDR3 reads CASSSSGRPYEQYF. CDR3 coding DNA: TGTGCCAGCTCATCGAGCGGGAGACCCTACGAGCAGTACTTC.

CDR3 loop: CASSRKKAGSNEKLFF. Written as DNA, the CDR3 is TGTGCCAGCAGCCGTAAGAAAGCGGGGTCAAATGAAAAACTGTTTTTT. The genes are TRBV5-4 and TRBJ1-4; D unclear. Germline V gene sequence: CDR1 SGHNT, CDR2 YYREEE (reference sequence). V lost 4 bases, J lost 5 bases, and 18 bases lay in between. This CDR3 has 16 residues.

The chain links TRBV27 to TRBJ2-3; 10 bases agree with TRBD2. The CDR3 contains 16 residues. Trimming took 2 bases from V and 3 from J; bases not matched to a gene: 5. Germline loops: CDR1 MNHEY, CDR2 SMNVEV (reference sequence). Here the CDR3 reads CASSLQASGSTDTQYF. CDR3 bases: TGTGCCAGCAGTTTACAGGCTAGCGGGAGTACAGATACGCAGTATTTT.

This chain connects TRBV18 to TRBJ2-3; weak D call: TRBD2 (6 bases). The length of the CDR3 is 14 residues. CDR1 is KGHSH, CDR2 LQKENI, per germline. Trimming stripped 2 bases from V and 1 base from J, with 7 bases between. This CDR3 is CASSPIAGTDTQYF. The CDR3, as DNA: TGTGCCAGCTCACCAATAGCGGGCACAGATACGCAGTATTTT. Full variable domain (outside the CDR3, taken from reference TRBV18 and TRBJ2-3): NAGVMQNPRHLVRRRGQEARLRCSPMKGHSHVYWYRQLPEEGLKFMVYLQKENIIDESGMPKERFSAEFPKEGPSILRIQQVVRGDSAAYFCASSPIAGTDTQYFGPGTRLTVL.

The J gene is TRBJ1-2, the V gene TRBV7-8, with TRBD1 matching over 8 bases. Germline V gene sequence: CDR1 SGHVS, CDR2 FQNEAQ. Trimming cost V 5 bases and J 2 bases; bases outside gene matches: 4. The CDR3 covers 14 residues. CDR3 sequence: CASSTTGGNYGYTF. The DNA of the CDR3 is TGTGCCAGCAGCACTACAGGGGGGAACTATGGCTACACCTTC.

The V gene is TRBV20-1, the J gene TRBJ1-1; possibly TRBD1 for D (5 bases). Trimming pared 6 bases from V and 12 bases from J, leaving 11 bases between. The length of the CDR3 is 9 residues. Germline CDR1 is DFQATT and CDR2 is SNEGSKA (reference sequence). As DNA, the CDR3 is TGCAGTGCCGCGGGGGGGACTTTCTTT. Translated: CSAAGGTFF.